Sequencing of this T cell receptor (beta chain) was carried out in a study of blood T cell repertoires in COVID-19. The wider study: The samples span acute and convalescent COVID-19 from the United States, Italy and Spain.

In the study's own analysis: Amplification from reference gene primers served as the basis for estimated nucleated cell counts. Using immunoSEQ multiplex PCR, the repertoire was profiled, and TCRdb retains in-frame clones only, with some absent. V, J and clone size are those of that table, while D and trimming were read from the DNA. The table has about 130,000 clones, 65% to 90% seen once; the top ten hold 25% to 30%. Germline V gene sequence: CDR1 SGHRS, CDR2 YFSETQ. Trimming took 0 bases from V and 0 from J, leaving 9 bases between them. This CDR3 region has 15 residues. The V gene is TRBV5-1, the J gene TRBJ1-2, with D uncertain. Input material: peripheral blood. The clonotype was recovered from a woman of 80 years or more with acute or convalescent COVID-19. DNA of the CDR3: TGCGCCAGCAGCTTGGCAGGCAGTTCTAACTATGGCTACACCTTC. Protein: CASSLAGSSNYGYTF. Filled out from reference TRBV5-1 and TRBJ1-2, the complete variable domain reads KAGVTQTPRYLIKTRGQQVTLSCSPISGHRSVSWYQQTPGQGLQFLFEYFSETQRNKGNFPGRFSGRQFSNSRSEMNVSTLELGDSALYLCASSLAGSSNYGYTFGSGTRLTVV.